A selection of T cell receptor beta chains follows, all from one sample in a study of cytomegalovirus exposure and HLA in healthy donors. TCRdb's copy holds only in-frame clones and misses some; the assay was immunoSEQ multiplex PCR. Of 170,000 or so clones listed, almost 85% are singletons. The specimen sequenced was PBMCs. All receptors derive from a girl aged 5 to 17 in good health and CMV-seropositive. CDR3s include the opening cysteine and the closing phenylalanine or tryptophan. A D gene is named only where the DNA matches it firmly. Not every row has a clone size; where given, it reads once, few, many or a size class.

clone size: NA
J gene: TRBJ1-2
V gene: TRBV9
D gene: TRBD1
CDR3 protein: CASSVPGGNYGYTF
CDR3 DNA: TGTGCCAGCAGCGTCCCAGGGGGAAACTATGGCTACACCTTC

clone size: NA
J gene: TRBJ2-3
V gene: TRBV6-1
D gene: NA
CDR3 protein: CASSEAPSGTDTQYF
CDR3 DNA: TGTGCCAGCAGTGAAGCCCCAAGCGGCACAGATACGCAGTATTTT

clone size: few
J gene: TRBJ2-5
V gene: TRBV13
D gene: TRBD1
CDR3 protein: CASSQGVGATQYF
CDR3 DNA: TGTGCCAGCAGCCAGGGGGTCGGGGCGACCCAGTACTTC

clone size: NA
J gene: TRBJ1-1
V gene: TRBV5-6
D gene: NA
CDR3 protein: CASSLAPTANTEAFF
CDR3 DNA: TGTGCCAGCAGCTTGGCCCCCACAGCTAACACTGAAGCTTTCTTT

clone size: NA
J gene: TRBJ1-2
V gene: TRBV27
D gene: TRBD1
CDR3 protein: CATRRTGSGHGYTF
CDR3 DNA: TGTGCCACTCGACGGACAGGAAGCGGGCATGGCTACACCTTC

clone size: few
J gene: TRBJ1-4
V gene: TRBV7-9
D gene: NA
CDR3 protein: CASSLAAGGGEKLFF
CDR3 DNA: TGTGCCAGCAGCTTAGCGGCGGGGGGCGGTGAAAAACTGTTTTTT

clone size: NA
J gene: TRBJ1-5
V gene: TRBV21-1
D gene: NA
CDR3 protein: CASSKRGPFWTGKESSNQPQHF
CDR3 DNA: TGTGCCAGCAGCAAAAGAGGACCCTTTTGGACAGGTAAGGAGAGTAGCAATCAGCCCCAGCATTTT

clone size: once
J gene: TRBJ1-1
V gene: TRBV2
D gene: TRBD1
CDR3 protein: CAGGTGGKNTEAFF
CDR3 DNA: TGTGCCGGTGGGACAGGGGGGAAGAACACTGAAGCTTTCTTT

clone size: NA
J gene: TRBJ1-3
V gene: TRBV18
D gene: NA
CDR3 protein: CASSLQKEGNTIYF
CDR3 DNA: TGTGCCAGCTCACTTCAGAAAGAAGGAAACACCATATATTTT

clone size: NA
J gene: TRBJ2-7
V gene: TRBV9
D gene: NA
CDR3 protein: CASSVDSSYEQYF
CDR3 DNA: TGTGCCAGCAGCGTAGATTCGTCCTACGAGCAGTACTTC

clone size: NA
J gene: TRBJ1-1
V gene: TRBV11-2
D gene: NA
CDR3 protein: CASSLVRGYTEAFF
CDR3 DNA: TGTGCCAGCAGCTTAGTTCGGGGATACACTGAAGCTTTCTTT

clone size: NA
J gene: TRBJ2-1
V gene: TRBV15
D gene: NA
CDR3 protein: CATTRGFALYNEQFF
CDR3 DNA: TGTGCCACCACCCGGGGATTTGCCCTCTACAATGAGCAGTTCTTC

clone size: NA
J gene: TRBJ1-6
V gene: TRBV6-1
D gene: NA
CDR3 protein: CASMRSSYNSPLHF
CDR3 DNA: TGTGCCAGCATGAGGAGCTCCTATAATTCACCCCTCCACTTT

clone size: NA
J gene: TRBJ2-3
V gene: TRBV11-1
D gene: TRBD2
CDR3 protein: CASSLPQAGGSSDTQYF
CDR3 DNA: TGTGCCAGCAGCTTACCACAGGCGGGGGGGTCCTCGGATACGCAGTATTTT

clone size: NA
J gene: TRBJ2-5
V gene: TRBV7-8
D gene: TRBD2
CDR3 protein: CANGATGGMGETQYF
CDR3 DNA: TGTGCTAACGGGGCGACGGGGGGTATGGGGGAGACCCAGTACTTC

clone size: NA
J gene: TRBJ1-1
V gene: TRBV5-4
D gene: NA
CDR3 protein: CASGDPEMNTEAFF
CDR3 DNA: TGTGCCAGCGGAGACCCGGAAATGAACACTGAAGCTTTCTTT

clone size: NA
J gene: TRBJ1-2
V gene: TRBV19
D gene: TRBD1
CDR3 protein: CASIPDRANGYTF
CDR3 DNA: TGTGCCAGTATACCGGACAGGGCGAATGGCTACACCTTC

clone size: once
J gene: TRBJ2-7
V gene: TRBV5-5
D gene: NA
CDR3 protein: CASSLGDNEQYF
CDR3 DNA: TGTGCCAGCAGCTTGGGGGACAACGAGCAGTACTTC

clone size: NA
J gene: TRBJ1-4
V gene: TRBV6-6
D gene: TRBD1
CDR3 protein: CASSEDRAAEKLFF
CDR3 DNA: TGTGCCAGCAGCGAGGACAGGGCGGCTGAAAAACTGTTTTTT

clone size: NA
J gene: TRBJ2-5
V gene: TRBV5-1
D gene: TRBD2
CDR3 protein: CASSKTKAGSKETQYF
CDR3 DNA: TGCGCCAGCAGCAAAACTAAAGCGGGGAGCAAAGAGACCCAGTACTTC

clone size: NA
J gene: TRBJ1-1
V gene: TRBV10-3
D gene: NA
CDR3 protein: CAISGAGVRTEAFF
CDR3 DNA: TGTGCCATCAGTGGGGCAGGGGTACGGACTGAAGCTTTCTTT

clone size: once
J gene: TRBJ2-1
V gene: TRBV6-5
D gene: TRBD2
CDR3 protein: CASSHRSGGVHEQFF
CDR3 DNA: TGTGCCAGCAGTCATCGGAGCGGGGGGGTACATGAGCAGTTCTTC

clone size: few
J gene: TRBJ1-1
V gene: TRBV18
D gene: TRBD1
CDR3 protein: CASSPTSLSGTGFNTEAFF
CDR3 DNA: TGTGCCAGCTCACCAACTTCGCTATCCGGGACAGGGTTTAACACTGAAGCTTTCTTT

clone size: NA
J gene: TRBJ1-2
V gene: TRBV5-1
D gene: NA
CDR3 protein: CASSFKALDGYTF
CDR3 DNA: TGCGCCAGCAGCTTCAAGGCACTAGATGGCTACACCTTC

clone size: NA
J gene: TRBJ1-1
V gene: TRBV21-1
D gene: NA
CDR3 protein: CASSSRTGNTEAFF
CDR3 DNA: TGTGCCAGCAGCTCCCGGACAGGAAACACTGAAGCTTTCTTT

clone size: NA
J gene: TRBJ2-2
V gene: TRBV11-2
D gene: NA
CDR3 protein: CASSLMGLPGNTGELFF
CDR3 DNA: TGTGCCAGCAGCTTAATGGGACTCCCAGGGAACACCGGGGAGCTGTTTTTT

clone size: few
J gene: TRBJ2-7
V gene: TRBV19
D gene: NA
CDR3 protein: CASSIGEGVEQYF
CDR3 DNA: TGTGCCAGTAGTATAGGTGAAGGGGTCGAGCAGTACTTC

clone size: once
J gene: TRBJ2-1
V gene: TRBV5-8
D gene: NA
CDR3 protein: CASSLLGGARGRNEQFF
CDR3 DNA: TGTGCCAGCAGCTTGTTAGGGGGGGCCAGGGGTCGGAATGAGCAGTTCTTC

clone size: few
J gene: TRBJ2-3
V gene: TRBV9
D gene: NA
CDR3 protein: CASSAYGSLADTQYF
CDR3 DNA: TGTGCCAGCAGCGCCTATGGTAGCTTGGCAGATACGCAGTATTTT

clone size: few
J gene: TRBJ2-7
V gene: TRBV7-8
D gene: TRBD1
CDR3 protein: CASSLVGQALSYEQYF
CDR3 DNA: TGTGCCAGCAGCTTAGTGGGACAGGCCCTTTCCTACGAGCAGTACTTC

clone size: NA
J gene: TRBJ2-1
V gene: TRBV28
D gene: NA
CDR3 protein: CASSAGDGSYNEQFF
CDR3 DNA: TGTGCCAGCAGTGCAGGGGATGGGTCCTACAATGAGCAGTTCTTC

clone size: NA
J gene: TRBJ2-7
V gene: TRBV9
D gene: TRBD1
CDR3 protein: CASSAGTGYYEQYF
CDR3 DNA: TGTGCCAGCAGCGCCGGGACAGGGTACTACGAGCAGTACTTC

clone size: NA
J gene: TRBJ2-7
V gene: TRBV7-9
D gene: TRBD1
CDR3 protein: CASSFSGQPTEYF
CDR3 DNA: TGTGCCAGCAGCTTTTCGGGACAGCCTACCGAGTACTTC

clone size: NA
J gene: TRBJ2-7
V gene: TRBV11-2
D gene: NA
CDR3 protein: CASSPGTIYEQYF
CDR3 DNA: TGTGCCAGCAGCCCAGGGACAATCTACGAGCAGTACTTC

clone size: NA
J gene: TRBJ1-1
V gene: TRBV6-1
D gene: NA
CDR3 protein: CASSETRGNTEAFF
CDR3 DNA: TGTGCCAGCAGTGAAACCAGGGGGAACACTGAAGCTTTCTTT

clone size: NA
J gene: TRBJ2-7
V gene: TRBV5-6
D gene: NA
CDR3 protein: CASSLEAGTYEQYF
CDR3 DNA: TGTGCCAGCAGCTTAGAGGCCGGGACCTACGAGCAGTACTTC

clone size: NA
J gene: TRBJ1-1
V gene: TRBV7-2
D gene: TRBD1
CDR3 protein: CASSLYSTTGGWTEAFF
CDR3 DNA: TGTGCCAGCAGCCTCTACTCTACCACAGGGGGTTGGACTGAAGCTTTCTTT

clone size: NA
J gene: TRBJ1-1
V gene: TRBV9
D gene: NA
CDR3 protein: CASSSRTGMNTEAFF
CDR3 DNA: TGTGCCAGCAGCTCCCGGACTGGCATGAACACTGAAGCTTTCTTT

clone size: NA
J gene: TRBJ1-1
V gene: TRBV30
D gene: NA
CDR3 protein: CAWMSYRANTEAFF
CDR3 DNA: TGTGCCTGGATGTCTTACAGGGCCAACACTGAAGCTTTCTTT

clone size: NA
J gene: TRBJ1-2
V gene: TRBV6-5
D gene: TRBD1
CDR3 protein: CASSRQGYNGYTF
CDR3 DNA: TGTGCCAGCAGCCGACAGGGGTATAATGGCTACACCTTC

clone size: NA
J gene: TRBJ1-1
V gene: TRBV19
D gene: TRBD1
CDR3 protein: CASSSGQGGLEAFF
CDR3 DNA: TGTGCCAGTAGTTCGGGACAGGGCGGATTAGAAGCTTTCTTT

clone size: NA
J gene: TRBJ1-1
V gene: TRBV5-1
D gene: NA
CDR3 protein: CASCPDRELNTEAFF
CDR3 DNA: TGCGCCAGCTGCCCCGACAGAGAGTTGAACACTGAAGCTTTCTTT

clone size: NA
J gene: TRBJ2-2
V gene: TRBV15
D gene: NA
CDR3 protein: CATSTAGEYTGELFF
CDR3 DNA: TGTGCCACCAGCACGGCCGGGGAGTACACCGGGGAGCTGTTTTTT

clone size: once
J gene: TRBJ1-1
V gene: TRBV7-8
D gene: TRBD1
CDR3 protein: CASSPLEGARRGSAAFF
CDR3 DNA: TGTGCCAGCAGCCCCTTGGAGGGGGCGCGAAGGGGGTCTGCAGCTTTCTTT

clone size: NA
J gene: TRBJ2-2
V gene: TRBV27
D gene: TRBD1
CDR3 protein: CASRTGSGGELFF
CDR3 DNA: TGTGCCAGCAGGACAGGGTCGGGCGGGGAGCTGTTTTTT

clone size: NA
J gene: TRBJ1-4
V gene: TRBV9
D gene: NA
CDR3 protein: CASSVEGGLGEKLFF
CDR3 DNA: TGTGCCAGCAGCGTAGAGGGGGGGCTGGGGGAAAAACTGTTTTTT

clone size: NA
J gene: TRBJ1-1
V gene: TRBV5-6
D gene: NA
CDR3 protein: CASSFRSDRGGLNTEAFF
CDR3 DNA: TGTGCCAGCAGCTTTAGGTCGGACAGAGGAGGATTGAACACTGAAGCTTTCTTT

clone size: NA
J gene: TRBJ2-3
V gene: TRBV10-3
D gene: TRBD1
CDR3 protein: CAISEGRGFADTQYF
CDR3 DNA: TGTGCCATCAGTGAAGGCAGGGGGTTCGCAGATACGCAGTATTTT

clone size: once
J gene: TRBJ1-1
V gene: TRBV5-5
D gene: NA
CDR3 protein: CASSLEGALRLEAFF
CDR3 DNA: TGTGCCAGCAGCTTGGAGGGCGCTCTTAGACTAGAAGCTTTCTTT

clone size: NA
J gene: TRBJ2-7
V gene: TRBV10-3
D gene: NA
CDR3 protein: CAISESITRGLEQYF
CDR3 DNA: TGTGCCATCAGTGAGTCGATTACGCGGGGACTCGAGCAGTACTTC